These 15 T cell receptor beta chains share one sample of origin, sequenced in a study of tumor-infiltrating lymphocytes in primary liver carcinoma. The authors made TCR beta cDNA from around 500 ng total RNA with a constant-region primer. ARM-PCR was slightly modified, and three nested multiplex PCR rounds with it gave rise to the TCR beta libraries. The first two PCR rounds used TRBV1-TRBV30 primers with a Cbeta primer, approximately 10 cycles each. One entry per CDR3 protein results from TCRdb running MiXCR on the multiplex PCR reads. The table records about 92,000 distinct CDR3 sequences, less than 75% of them present only once. For each extraction, RNA and DNA were obtained together from approximately 20-30 mg of unsorted bulk tissue. Material: tumor-adjacent normal liver tissue. All receptors come from a man aged 40-49 years with primary liver carcinoma and hepatitis B virus infection.

Worth noting for this clonotype: A read error may account for a junction end that differs from germline. The V gene is TRBV11-2, the J gene TRBJ1-1; tentatively, D is TRBD1 (5 bases). The CDR3 runs to 13 residues. Germline CDR1 reads SGHAT; CDR2 reads FQNNGV. DNA of the CDR3: TGTGTCAGCAGTACGACAGTGGACACTGAAGCTTTCTTT. Its translation: CVSSTTVDTEAFF.

In regard to this clonotype: The junction and the germline gene differ at one end; a read error may be behind it. The CDR3 DNA is TGTGCCAGCAGCTGGCCGACTAGCGGGACACCCTACAAAGAGCAGTCCTTC. Its protein is CASSWPTSGTPYKEQSF. V and J are TRBV7-9 and TRBJ2-1; 11 bases line up with TRBD2. Germline V CDR1 and CDR2: SEHNR, FQNEAQ (reference sequence). This CDR3 has 17 residues. Full variable domain (remainder filled in from reference TRBV7-9 and TRBJ2-1): DTGVSQNPRHKITKRGQNVTFRCDPISEHNRLYWYRQTLGQGPEFLTYFQNEAQLEKSRLLSDRFSAERPKGSFSTLEIQRTEQGDSAMYLCASSWPTSGTPYKEQSFGPGTRLTVL.

Only one count was recorded for this clonotype. The CDR3 end shows no conserved phenylalanine or tryptophan, and so a read error is likely. The chain uses TRBV11-2 and TRBJ1-3; no definite D call. From germline, CDR1 is SGHAT and CDR2 FQNNGV. CDR3 length: 15 amino acids. As DNA, the CDR3 is TGTGTCAGCAGCTTCTTGGGCCTTTCTGGAAACACCATATATCTT. Translated, it gives CVSSFLGLSGNTIYL.

In this sample, this clonotype turned up many times. This chain uses TRBV6-5 with TRBJ1-4; D gene uncertain. V was clipped by 3 bases and J by 8 bases, with 16 bases between them. CDR1 and CDR2 (germline): MNHEY, SVGAGI. The CDR3 is 15 residues long. The CDR3 bases are TGTGCCAGCAGTTATGATGGCGGAGGGCGGGAAAAACTGTTTTTT. Encoded protein: CASSYDGGGREKLFF.

To note about this clonotype: Its ends do not fully match the called genes, so a read error is possible. The gene calls are TRBV11-2 and TRBJ2-7, with D perhaps matching TRBD2 (6 bases). The CDR3 runs to 16 residues. Per germline, CDR1 SGHAT and CDR2 FQNNGV. CDR3 in DNA: TGTGCCAGGAGCTTAGGCGGCGAGGACTACTGTTTGGAGCAGTACTTC. Its translation: CARSLGGEDYCLEQYF.

As to this clonotype: One end of the junction is discordant with germline, which a read error may explain. The J gene is TRBJ2-7, the V gene TRBV11-2; TRBD2 matches 10 bases. There are 15 residues in the CDR3. Germline CDR1 is SGHAT and CDR2 is FQNNGV. CDR3 DNA sequence: TGTGTCAGCAGTGCCATGACTAGCGGGTCCTACGAGCAGTACTTC. Amino acid sequence: CVSSAMTSGSYEQYF.

Note on this clonotype: This may stem from a read error, because a much larger clone lies one nucleotide away. J is TRBJ2-5 and V is TRBV6-6, with D possibly TRBD2 on 6 matching bases. V was cut by 5 bases and J by 2 bases, with 15 bases left in between. The CDR3 contains 15 residues. Per the germline V gene, CDR1 is MNHNY and CDR2 is SVGAGI (reference sequence). For the CDR3, the DNA is TGTGCCAGCAGTCTCGGGACTGGCGGGCAAGAGACCCAGTACTTC. Translating it yields CASSLGTGGQETQYF.

Note on this clonotype: As the CDR3 is not closed by the conserved phenylalanine or tryptophan, this likely results from a read error. J is TRBJ2-5 and V is TRBV29-1; D is possibly TRBD2 (7 bases). Germline CDR1 and CDR2: SQVTM and ANQGSEA. CDR3 length: 13 amino acids. The DNA for the CDR3 is TGCGGCGTTGAAGATCATCAGGGGAGGGAGCAGTACTTA. Translating gives CGVEDHQGREQYL.

Comment on this clonotype: One end of the junction is discordant with germline, which a read error may explain. V is TRBV28 and J is TRBJ1-1; the D gene is possibly TRBD1 (5 bases). From germline, CDR1 is MDHEN and CDR2 SYDVKM. The CDR3 has 14 amino acids. CDR3 sequence reads: CASSFTGMNAEAFF. The CDR3, as DNA: TGTGCCAGCAGTTTTACAGGCATGAACGCTGAAGCTTTCTTT.

This clonotype occurred a few times. The chain links TRBV11-2 to TRBJ2-1, with 11 bases fitting TRBD2. With V trimmed by 5 bases and J by 0 bases, 18 bases remained unmatched. CDR1 is SGHAT and CDR2 is FQNNGV in the germline V gene. The CDR3 sequence is 21 residues long. For the CDR3, the DNA is TGTGCCAGCAGCATATCATACGGACTAGCGGGCGGGAAGAGCTCCTACAATGAGCAGTTCTTC. The encoded protein is CASSISYGLAGGKSSYNEQFF.

This clonotype was seen a handful of times. The chain combines TRBV10-3 with TRBJ2-5; 10 positions agree with TRBD2. Germline V gene sequence: CDR1 ENHRY, CDR2 SYGVKD. The CDR3 consists of 14 residues. Trimming took 3 bases from V and 7 from J; bases not matched to a gene: 5. In DNA, the CDR3 is TGTGCCATCAGTGAACCTAGCGGGGGTGGGACCCAGTACTTC. This encodes CAISEPSGGGTQYF.

This clonotype was seen a single time. The CDR3 carries no conserved terminal phenylalanine or tryptophan, so it likely arises from a read error. The chain joins TRBV11-2 to TRBJ2-5, with 7 bases fitting TRBD1. The V gene end was trimmed by 4 bases and the J gene end by 5 bases; junction bases not matched to a gene: 4. The CDR3 has 13 amino acids. Germline-derived CDR1 and CDR2 are SGHAT and FQNNGV. The CDR3 nucleotides are TGTGCCAGCAGCTCAGACAGGGACGAGACCCAGTACTTA. Its translation is CASSSDRDETQYL.

In regard to this clonotype: Here the CDR3 omits its conserved ending phenylalanine or tryptophan, so a read error is the likely source. CDR3 DNA: TGCAGCGGAGGGGTTGCCTACGAGCAGTACTTA. This gives the protein CSGGVAYEQYL. The V and J genes are TRBV29-1 and TRBJ2-7; TRBD1 or TRBD2 may be the D gene (5 bases each). Germline V gene lookup returns CDR1 SQVTM and CDR2 ANQGSEA. CDR3 length: 11 amino acids. With 7 bases removed from V and 2 bases from J, the gap between germline ends came to 9 bases.

This chain connects TRBV6-6 to TRBJ2-7, with no clear D. Germline CDR1 MNHNY, CDR2 SVGAGI (reference sequence). CDR3 length: 11 residues. V dropped 10 bases and J dropped 7 bases, with 14 bases sitting between them. CDR3 nucleotide sequence: TGTGCCAACATTTCTGAGTGGGAGCAGTACTTC. Translated: CANISEWEQYF.

The chain employs TRBV28 and TRBJ1-2; D remains unclear. CDR1 and CDR2 (germline): MDHEN, SYDVKM. The CDR3 contains 13 residues. The ends were cut back, 7 bases at V and 0 bases at J, with 9 bases in the middle. The CDR3 loop is CASNEPSNYGYTF. CDR3 DNA: TGTGCCAGCAACGAGCCCTCTAACTATGGCTACACCTTC.